This T cell receptor beta chain came from a study of cytomegalovirus exposure and HLA in healthy donors. The CDR3 loop spans 14 amino acids. CDR1 and CDR2 from the germline V gene are ENHRY and SYGVKD. Concerning this clone itself: Compared with germline, one end of the junction differs, possibly owing to a read error. The same CDR3 also results from other DNA sequences found in this sample.

Primers for the PCR totalled 60 Vbeta and 13 Jbeta. Sequencing used immunoSEQ multiplex PCR; TCRdb keeps in-frame clones, though not all of them. The sample includes 180,000 or so clones, about 80% of them seen just once. Sequencing was done on a sample of PBMCs. The sequence was collected from a man in his fifties in good health and CMV-seropositive. The rearrangement uses TRBV10-3 and TRBJ1-1, with a weak D call TRBD1 (5 bases). DNA of the CDR3: TGTGCCATCAATTCAGGGCCTGTGAACACTGAGGCTTTCTTT. Translation gives CAINSGPVNTEAFF.